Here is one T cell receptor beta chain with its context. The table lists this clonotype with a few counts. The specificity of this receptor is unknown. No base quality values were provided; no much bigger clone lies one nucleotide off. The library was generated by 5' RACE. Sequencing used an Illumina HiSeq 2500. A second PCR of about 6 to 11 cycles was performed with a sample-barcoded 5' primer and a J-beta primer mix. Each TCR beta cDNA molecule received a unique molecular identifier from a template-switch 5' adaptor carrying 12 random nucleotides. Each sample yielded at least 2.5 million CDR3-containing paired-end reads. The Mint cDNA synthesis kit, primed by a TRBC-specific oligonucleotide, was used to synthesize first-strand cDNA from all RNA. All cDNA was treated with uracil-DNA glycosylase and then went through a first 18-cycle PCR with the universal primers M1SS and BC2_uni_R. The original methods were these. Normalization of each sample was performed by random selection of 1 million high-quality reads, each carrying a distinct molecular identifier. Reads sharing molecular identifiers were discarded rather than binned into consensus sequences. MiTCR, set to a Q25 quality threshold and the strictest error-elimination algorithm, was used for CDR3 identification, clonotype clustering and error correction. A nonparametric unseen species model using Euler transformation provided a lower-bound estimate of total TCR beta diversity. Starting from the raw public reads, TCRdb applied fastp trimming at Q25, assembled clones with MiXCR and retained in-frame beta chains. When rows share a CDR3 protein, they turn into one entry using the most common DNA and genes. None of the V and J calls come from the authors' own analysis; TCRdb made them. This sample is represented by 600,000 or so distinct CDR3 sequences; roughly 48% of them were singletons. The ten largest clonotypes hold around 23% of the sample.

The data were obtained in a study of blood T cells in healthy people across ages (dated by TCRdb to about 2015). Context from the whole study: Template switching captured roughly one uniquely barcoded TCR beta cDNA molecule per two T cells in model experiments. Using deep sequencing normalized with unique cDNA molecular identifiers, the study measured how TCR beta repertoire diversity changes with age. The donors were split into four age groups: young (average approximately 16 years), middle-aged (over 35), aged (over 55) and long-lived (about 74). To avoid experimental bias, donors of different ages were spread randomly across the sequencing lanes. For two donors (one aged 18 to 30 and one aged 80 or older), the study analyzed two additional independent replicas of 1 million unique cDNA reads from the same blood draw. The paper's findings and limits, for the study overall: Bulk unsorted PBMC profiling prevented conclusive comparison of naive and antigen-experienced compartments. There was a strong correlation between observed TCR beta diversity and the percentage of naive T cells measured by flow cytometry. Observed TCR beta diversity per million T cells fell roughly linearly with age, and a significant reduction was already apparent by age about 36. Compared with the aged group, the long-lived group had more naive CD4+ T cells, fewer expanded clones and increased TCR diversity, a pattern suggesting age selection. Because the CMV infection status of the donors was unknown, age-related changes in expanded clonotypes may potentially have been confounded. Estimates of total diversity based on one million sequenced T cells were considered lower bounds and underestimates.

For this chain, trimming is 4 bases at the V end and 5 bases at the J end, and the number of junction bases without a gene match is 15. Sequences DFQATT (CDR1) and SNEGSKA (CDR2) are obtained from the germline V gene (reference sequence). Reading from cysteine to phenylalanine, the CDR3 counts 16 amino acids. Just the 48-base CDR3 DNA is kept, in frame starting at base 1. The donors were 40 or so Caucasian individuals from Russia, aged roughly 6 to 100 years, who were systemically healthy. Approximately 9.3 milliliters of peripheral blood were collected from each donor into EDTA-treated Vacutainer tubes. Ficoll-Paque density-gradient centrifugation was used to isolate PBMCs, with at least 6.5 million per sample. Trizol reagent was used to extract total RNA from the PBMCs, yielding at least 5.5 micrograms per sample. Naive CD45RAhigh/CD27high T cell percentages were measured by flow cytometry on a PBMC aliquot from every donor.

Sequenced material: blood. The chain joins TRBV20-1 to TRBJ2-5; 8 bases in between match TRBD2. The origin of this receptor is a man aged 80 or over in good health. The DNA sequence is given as TGCAGTGCTACCCCATCGGAAGCGGGAGAGGTGGAGACCCAGTACTTC. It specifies CSATPSEAGEVETQYF.